This T cell receptor beta chain originates from a study of blood T cell repertoires in COVID-19. The germline V gene has CDR1 MNHEY and CDR2 SVGAGI. The germline V and J ends were trimmed by 10 bases and 0 bases, with 10 bases remaining between them. The CDR3 sequence is 14 residues long. The method was immunoSEQ multiplex PCR; TCRdb's version includes in-frame clones alone and lacks a portion of them. The sample consists of about 49,000 clones, 68% of them appearing once. This clonotype was obtained from a woman aged 70-85 years with acute or convalescent COVID-19. The sample consisted of peripheral blood. The genes are TRBV6-5 and TRBJ2-6; D unclear. The CDR3 loop reads CAMNSVSGANVLTF. For the CDR3, the DNA is TGTGCCATGAACAGTGTCTCTGGGGCCAACGTCCTGACTTTC.